Below, 32 T cell receptor beta chains from the same sample are listed, as sequenced in a study of Ad26.COV2.S vaccination and SARS-CoV-2 variants. The treatment denotes: roughly 18 received Ad26.COV2.S at low or high dose, single or two shots; about 5 received placebo; per-sample allocation not given. Sampling was done on day 63 after the first vaccine or placebo injection. The table came from immunoSEQ multiplex PCR; TCRdb's copy has only in-frame clones and leaves some out. The sample holds hundreds of thousands of clones, around 90% seen once. The source was peripheral blood, collected in a trial of Ad26.COV2.S vaccine versus placebo. The receptor set was obtained from a person aged 18-65 years who received the Ad26.COV2.S COVID-19 vaccine or a placebo.

This chain connects TRBV10-3 to TRBJ2-7; D tentatively reads TRBD1 or TRBD2 (6 bases each). V was trimmed by 7 bases and J by 0 bases, leaving 16 bases between them. Per germline, CDR1 ENHRY and CDR2 SYGVKD. This CDR3 spans 15 amino acids. The CDR3 sequence is CAIKGGPLSSYEQYF. The CDR3 DNA is TGTGCCATCAAGGGGGGACCCCTGAGCTCCTACGAGCAGTACTTC.

The genes are TRBV4-3 and TRBJ2-2; 8 nucleotides agree with TRBD1. Germline V gives CDR1 LGHNA, CDR2 YSLEER. The CDR3 has 16 residues. The V gene end was trimmed by 0 bases and the J gene end by 4 bases; junction bases not matched to a gene: 4. In nucleotides, the CDR3 is TGCGCCAGCAGCCAAGACAGGGGGCAAGTCACCGGGGAGCTGTTTTTT. Its translation: CASSQDRGQVTGELFF.

This chain links TRBV5-1 with TRBJ2-3; TRBD2 matches at 14 bases. The germline gives CDR1 SGHRS, CDR2 YFSETQ. V lost 4 bases, J lost 3 bases, and 4 bases stayed unmatched. The CDR3 spans 16 residues. As DNA, the CDR3 is TGCGCCAGCAGCCCGGGACTAGCGGGAGCGACAGATACGCAGTATTTT. Translation gives CASSPGLAGATDTQYF.

The chain joins TRBV30 to TRBJ1-4, with D unresolved. The CDR3 sequence is 13 residues long. In germline, CDR1 is GTSNPN, CDR2 SVGIG (reference sequence). The germline V and J ends were trimmed by 7 bases and 3 bases, with 12 bases remaining between them. The CDR3 region is CASTPGANEKLFF. CDR3 in DNA: TGTGCCTCGACCCCGGGAGCTAATGAAAAACTGTTTTTT.

Written as DNA, the CDR3 is TGTGCCAGTACAATACAGGGGGCCTATGGCTACACCTTC. Its translation: CASTIQGAYGYTF. The chain combines TRBV19 with TRBJ1-2, with 9 bases lining up with TRBD1. The CDR3 totals 13 residues. With V trimmed by 7 bases and J by 4 bases, 4 bases remained unmatched. Germline loops: CDR1 LNHDA, CDR2 SQIVND (reference sequence).

CDR3 residues: CATSDHRGETQYF. The CDR3 DNA reads as TGTGCCACCAGTGACCACAGGGGAGAGACCCAGTACTTC. The chain has TRBV24-1 and TRBJ2-5; 7 bases fit TRBD1. CDR3 length equals 13 residues. Germline values: CDR1 KGHDR, CDR2 SFDVKD. J was trimmed by 4 bases and V by 4 bases; bases with no gene match: 2.

This clone was seen a single time. The chain recombines TRBV4-3 with TRBJ2-2; TRBD2 matches 8 bases. Germline CDR1 is LGHNA and CDR2 is YSLEER. The J segment lost 8 bases and the V segment lost 3 bases, leaving 8 bases of the junction unmatched. CDR3 length equals 15 residues. Here the CDR3 reads CASSQMGLVEGELFF. The CDR3 bases are TGCGCCAGCAGCCAGATGGGACTAGTGGAAGGGGAGCTGTTTTTT.

This chain connects TRBV6-2 or TRBV6-3 to TRBJ1-1; the match to TRBD1 covers 10 bases. CDR1 and CDR2 (germline): MNHEY, SVGEGT. The CDR3 loop spans 15 amino acids. V shed 5 bases and J 1 base; nucleotides not matched to a gene: 4. CDR3 nucleotides: TGTGCCAGCAGTCGACAGGGGGCGGGGAACACTGAAGCTTTCTTT. Translated: CASSRQGAGNTEAFF.

V gene TRBV5-1 combines with J gene TRBJ2-1, with D unclear. The germline V and J ends were trimmed by 3 bases and 4 bases, with 8 bases remaining between them. This CDR3 is built from 13 residues. Germline CDR1 and CDR2: SGHRS and YFSETQ. The CDR3 region is CASSSATYNEQFF. The CDR3 DNA reads as TGCGCCAGCAGCTCGGCTACTTACAATGAGCAGTTCTTC.

The chain joins TRBV7-2 to TRBJ1-2; 8 bases are shared with TRBD1. Trimming took 5 bases from V and 2 from J; bases not matched to a gene: 19. This CDR3 is 19 amino acids long. Germline-derived CDR1 and CDR2 are SGHTA and FQGNSA. In DNA form, the CDR3 reads TGTGCCAGCAGCCCCGGACAGGGCCGAGTGGTACTGGGGAACTATGGCTACACCTTC. Its protein product is CASSPGQGRVVLGNYGYTF. The full variable domain, its missing parts supplied by reference TRBV7-2 and TRBJ1-2, is GAGVSQSPSNKVTEKGKDVELRCDPISGHTALYWYRQSLGQGLEFLIYFQGNSAPDKSGLPSDRFSAERTGGSVSTLTIQRTQQEDSAVYLCASSPGQGRVVLGNYGYTFGSGTRLTVV.

This sequence joins TRBV29-1 and TRBJ1-3; D gene ambiguous. Germline V gene lookup returns CDR1 SQVTM and CDR2 ANQGSEA. The CDR3 extends over 14 amino acids. V lost 6 bases, J lost 0 bases, and 12 bases lay in between. CDR3 nucleotide sequence: TGCAGCGTGGGTAGGGATAGCTCTGGAAACACCATATATTTT. Amino acid sequence: CSVGRDSSGNTIYF.

The V gene is TRBV20-1, the J gene TRBJ1-2, with D unresolved. The CDR3 covers 11 residues. V was cut by 3 bases and J by 4 bases, with 6 bases left in between. From germline, CDR1 is DFQATT and CDR2 SNEGSKA (reference sequence). The CDR3 region is CSARQSYGYTF. CDR3 DNA sequence: TGCAGTGCTAGGCAGTCCTATGGCTACACCTTC.

The chain has TRBV29-1 and TRBJ2-2; 7 nucleotides agree with TRBD1. The germline V gene has CDR1 SQVTM and CDR2 ANQGSEA. The trim removed 3 bases at V and 1 base at J, leaving 2 bases unmatched. The CDR3 has 14 amino acids. CDR3 coding DNA: TGCAGCGTTGACACAGGGGAGAACACCGGGGAGCTGTTTTTT. Protein sequence: CSVDTGENTGELFF.

This clone was seen just once. The chain employs TRBV7-8 and TRBJ2-7; D unclear. Germline lookup yields CDR1 SGHVS and CDR2 FQNEAQ. Trimming stripped 4 bases from V and 3 bases from J, with 10 bases between. The CDR3 totals 13 residues. The CDR3 nucleotides are TGTGCCAGCAGCTCAGGCCCCCTCTACGAGCAGTACTTC. It encodes CASSSGPLYEQYF.

The rearrangement links TRBV7-9 to TRBJ2-5, with no clear D. The CDR3 loop spans 14 amino acids. Trimming stripped 5 bases from V and 1 base from J, with 11 bases between. CDR1 is SEHNR and CDR2 is FQNEAQ in the germline V gene (reference sequence). The CDR3 DNA sequence: TGTGCCAGCAGCCCACAGAGCCTCCAAGAGACCCAGTACTTC. It translates to CASSPQSLQETQYF. The full variable domain, completed using reference TRBV7-9 and TRBJ2-5, is DTGVSQNPRHKITKRGQNVTFRCDPISEHNRLYWYRQTLGQGPEFLTYFQNEAQLEKSRLLSDRFSAERPKGSFSTLEIQRTEQGDSAMYLCASSPQSLQETQYFGPGTRLLVL.

The genes are TRBV5-6 and TRBJ2-7, with 9 nucleotides matching TRBD2. This CDR3 has 15 residues. Germline CDR1 is SGHDT and CDR2 is YYEEEE. The ends lost 3 bases at V and 4 bases at J; junction bases unmatched: 8. CDR3 coding DNA: TGTGCCAGCAGCTCAGCGGGAGGCCCTCTTTACGAGCAGTACTTC. This sequence encodes CASSSAGGPLYEQYF.

Details on this clone: The identical CDR3 is also encoded by other nucleotide sequences in the sample. CDR3 amino acids: CASSYSGGGQPQHF. CDR3 coding DNA: TGTGCCAGCAGTTACTCCGGGGGCGGTCAGCCCCAGCATTTT. J is TRBJ1-5 and V is TRBV6-5; tentative D call: TRBD1 (6 bases). Per the germline V gene, CDR1 is MNHEY and CDR2 is SVGAGI. The V end was cut by 0 bases, the J end by 6 bases, with 9 bases between. CDR3 length equals 14 residues.

The chain couples TRBV6-5 to TRBJ2-7; 14 nucleotides agree with TRBD2. This CDR3 region has 15 residues. V was clipped by 6 bases and J by 7 bases; unmatched bases: 8. Germline-derived CDR1 and CDR2 are MNHEY and SVGAGI. The DNA of the CDR3 is TGTGCCAGCAGCCGTCCGGGACTAGCGGGAGCAGAGCAGTACTTC. Translated, it gives CASSRPGLAGAEQYF.

The chain is built from TRBV10-2 and TRBJ2-3; 8 bases match TRBD2. The CDR3 totals 16 residues. After removal of 7 bases from V and 1 base from J, the junction contained 10 bases not matched to a gene. Looked up from germline, CDR1 is WSHSY and CDR2 is SAAADI. DNA for the CDR3: TGCGCCAGCAACGATAAACTAGCGGAACGCACAGATACGCAGTATTTT. Amino acids: CASNDKLAERTDTQYF.

The chain recombines TRBV19 with TRBJ2-4; TRBD2 aligns across 8 bases. The CDR3 is made up of 15 amino acids. V was pared by 7 bases and J by 0 bases, with 5 bases of the junction left unmatched. Germline CDR1 is LNHDA and CDR2 is SQIVND (reference sequence). CDR3: CASTHLAGAKNIQYF. CDR3 DNA sequence: TGTGCCAGTACTCACCTAGCGGGAGCCAAAAACATTCAGTACTTC.

The chain employs TRBV5-1 and TRBJ2-7, with 7 bases matching TRBD1. Germline CDR1 SGHRS, CDR2 YFSETQ. The CDR3 runs 15 residues. The V gene end was trimmed by 6 bases and the J gene end by 3 bases; junction bases not matched to a gene: 12. Written as DNA, the CDR3 is TGCGCCAGCACCTCGAACCGGGACAGAATCTACGAGCAGTACTTC. As protein: CASTSNRDRIYEQYF.

The chain couples TRBV11-2 to TRBJ2-3; 10 nucleotides match TRBD2. Trimming cost V 5 bases and J 1 base; bases outside gene matches: 3. This CDR3 comprises 15 residues. From germline, CDR1 is SGHAT and CDR2 FQNNGV. Written as DNA, the CDR3 is TGTGCCAGCAGCCCCGGGACTAGCGGCACAGATACGCAGTATTTT. Its translation is CASSPGTSGTDTQYF.

This clone has a handful of counts. The chain recombines TRBV24-1 with TRBJ1-3; tentative D call: TRBD1 (5 bases). V was cut by 9 bases and J by 8 bases, with 16 bases left in between. The CDR3 covers 13 residues. Germline values: CDR1 KGHDR, CDR2 SFDVKD. For the CDR3, the DNA is TGTGCCACCGCCCGAGGAGGGGAGGACACCATATATTTT. Encoded protein: CATARGGEDTIYF.

The CDR3 coding sequence is TGTGCCAGCACCTCTAGCGGGAGGGGTTACAATGAGCAGTTCTTC. This translates into CASTSSGRGYNEQFF. The chain employs TRBV7-2 and TRBJ2-1, with TRBD2 matching over 12 bases. The trim removed 7 bases at V and 4 bases at J, leaving 5 bases unmatched. The germline V gene has CDR1 SGHTA and CDR2 FQGNSA. The CDR3 has 15 residues.

The chain combines TRBV5-1 with TRBJ1-1; 11 nucleotides agree with TRBD1. Trimming at V came to 4 bases and at J to 9 bases, leaving 8 bases not matched to a gene. This CDR3 has 14 amino acids. Germline V gene data show CDR1 as SGHRS and CDR2 as YFSETQ. CDR3 in amino acids: CASSAGTGGVQAFF. In nucleotides, the CDR3 is TGCGCCAGCAGCGCCGGGACAGGGGGAGTGCAAGCTTTCTTT.

The chain employs TRBV2 and TRBJ1-1; D call uncertain. V shed 1 base and J shed 4 bases, with 10 bases lying between them. CDR3 length: 14 residues. CDR1 SNHLY and CDR2 FYNNEI come from the germline V gene. CDR3 loop: CASSEGLWSTEAFF. In nucleotides, the CDR3 is TGTGCCAGCAGTGAAGGGCTCTGGAGCACTGAAGCTTTCTTT.

The chain links TRBV19 to TRBJ1-1, with a weak D call TRBD1 (5 bases). The CDR3 loop spans 14 amino acids. Germline lookup yields CDR1 LNHDA and CDR2 SQIVND (reference sequence). Trimming removed 6 bases from V and 4 bases from J, with 15 bases in between. The CDR3 loop is CASSGDGWGTEAFF. For the CDR3, the DNA is TGTGCCAGTAGCGGGGACGGATGGGGCACTGAAGCTTTCTTT.

The genes are TRBV19 and TRBJ2-1; TRBD2 is a possible D gene (7 bases). V dropped 4 bases and J dropped 9 bases, with 19 bases sitting between them. Germline V gives CDR1 LNHDA, CDR2 SQIVND (reference sequence). CDR3 size: 15 residues. The CDR3 region is CASSTGAGVRGEQFF. The CDR3 DNA reads TGTGCCAGTAGTACAGGGGCGGGAGTCCGGGGTGAGCAGTTCTTC. The variable domain in full, with the rest retrieved from reference TRBV19 and TRBJ2-1, is DGGITQSPKYLFRKEGQNVTLSCEQNLNHDAMYWYRQDPGQGLRLIYYSQIVNDFQKGDIAEGYSVSREKKESFPLTVTSAQKNPTAFYLCASSTGAGVRGEQFFGPGTRLTVL.

The chain carries TRBV5-1 and TRBJ2-1; no clear D gene. Looked up from germline, CDR1 is SGHRS and CDR2 is YFSETQ. Trimming shortened V by 5 bases and J by 10 bases, and 31 bases separated the two germline ends. This CDR3 comprises 18 residues. The CDR3 loop reads CASSSDPVVDPNVEEQFF. CDR3 coding DNA: TGCGCCAGCAGTTCAGACCCCGTAGTAGATCCCAACGTGGAAGAGCAGTTCTTC.

This clone has just a few counts. This chain joins TRBV30 and TRBJ1-6, with D uncertain. CDR1 is GTSNPN and CDR2 is SVGIG in the germline V gene (reference sequence). This CDR3 has 16 amino acids. The ends were cut back, 0 bases at V and 6 bases at J, with 15 bases in the middle. Written as DNA, the CDR3 is TGTGCCTGGAGTGTACTGGGCGGGTCGAGTAATTCACCCCTCCACTTT. Translating gives CAWSVLGGSSNSPLHF.

This clone came up a few times. The chain has TRBV10-3 and TRBJ2-5; D gene ambiguous. This CDR3 is 13 amino acids long. V was pared by 6 bases and J by 3 bases, with 11 bases between. CDR1 and CDR2 (germline): ENHRY, SYGVKD. The CDR3 coding sequence is TGTGCCATCAGGCAACTTGGGGAAGAGACCCAGTACTTC. It encodes CAIRQLGEETQYF.

This rearrangement joins TRBV4-3 to TRBJ1-1; D ambiguous. CDR3 size: 15 residues. Germline CDR1 and CDR2: LGHNA and YSLEER. V lost 0 bases to trimming and J lost 3 bases, with 11 bases between them. This CDR3 is CASSQDLGGYTEAFF. The CDR3 DNA sequence: TGCGCCAGCAGCCAAGATCTGGGCGGATACACTGAAGCTTTCTTT.